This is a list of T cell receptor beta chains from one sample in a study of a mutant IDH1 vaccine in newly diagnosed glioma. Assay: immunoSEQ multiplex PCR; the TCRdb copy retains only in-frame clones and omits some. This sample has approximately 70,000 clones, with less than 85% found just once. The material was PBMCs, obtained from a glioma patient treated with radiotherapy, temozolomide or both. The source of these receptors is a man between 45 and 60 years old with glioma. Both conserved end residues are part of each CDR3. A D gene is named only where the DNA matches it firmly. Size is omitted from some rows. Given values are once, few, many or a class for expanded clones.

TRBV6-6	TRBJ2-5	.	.	TGTGCCAGCAATGTAGGAGGGGAGACCCAGTACTTC	CASNVGGETQYF
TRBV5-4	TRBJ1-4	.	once	TGTGCTAGCAGCCAGGGCCCGGGGAGGGCAACTAATGAAAAACTGTTTTTT	CASSQGPGRATNEKLFF
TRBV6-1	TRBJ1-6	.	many	TGTGCCAGCAGTGGAAGAATGGAAGCTATCTTACTCAATTCACCCCTCCACTTT	CASSGRMEAILLNSPLHF
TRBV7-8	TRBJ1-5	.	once	TGTGCCAGCAGCTTTGCAACGGTAAATCAGCCCCAGCATTTT	CASSFATVNQPQHF
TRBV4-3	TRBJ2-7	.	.	TGCGCCAGCAGCCAAGATGCGGCAAGGGCTGCCTACGAGCAGTACTTC	CASSQDAARAAYEQYF
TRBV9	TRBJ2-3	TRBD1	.	TGTGCCAGCAGCGCGGGGACAGGGGGGCCAGATACGCAGTATTTT	CASSAGTGGPDTQYF
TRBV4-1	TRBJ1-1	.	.	TGCGCCAGCAGGCGGGCCACTGAAGCTTTCTTT	CASRRATEAFF
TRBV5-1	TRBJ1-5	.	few	TGCGCCAGCAGGCCTCATCCCGACAGACCCCATCAGCCCCAGCATTTT	CASRPHPDRPHQPQHF
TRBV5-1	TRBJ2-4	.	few	TGCGCCAGCAGCTTGGGCAGGGGGGAGGACATTCAGTACTTC	CASSLGRGEDIQYF
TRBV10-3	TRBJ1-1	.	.	TGTGCCATCAGTGAGTTCGGGATTACGGACACTGAAGCTTTCTTT	CAISEFGITDTEAFF
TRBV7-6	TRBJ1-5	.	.	TGTGCCAGCAGCTCCGGTGGCCCCAATCAGCCCCAGCATTTT	CASSSGGPNQPQHF
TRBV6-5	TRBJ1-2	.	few	TGTGCCAGCAGCCCCAGGGTATCCTATGGCTACACCTTC	CASSPRVSYGYTF
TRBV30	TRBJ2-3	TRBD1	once	TGTGCCTGGAGTCCCAGGGGGAGACGCACAGATACGCAGTATTTT	CAWSPRGRRTDTQYF
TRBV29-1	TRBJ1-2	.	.	TGCAGCGTTGATAGAGGACGGGTTGGCTACACCTTC	CSVDRGRVGYTF